A single sample is the source of the 22 T cell receptor beta chains below, sequenced in a study of T cells in Graves' hyperthyroidism and ophthalmopathy (dated by TCRdb to the late 2010s). The protocol used for the library was multiplex PCR. Sequencing relied on an Illumina HiSeq 2000. The TCR beta CDR3 regions were amplified from the RNA transcripts. The first round of RT-PCR for the TCR CDR3 was performed with the HTBI primer set and the Qiagen OneStep RT-PCR kit. The public sequencing data were trimmed at Q25 with fastp and processed into clonotypes with MiXCR by TCRdb, which kept only in-frame beta chains. Here each entry gathers all rows of one CDR3 protein and keeps the most common genes and DNA. The sample table lists 750,000 to 950,000 distinct CDR3 sequences, more than 30% of them with a count of one. In total, the top ten clones hold 7.5% to 9.5% of the sample. The specimen sequenced was blood. These receptors all come from a man younger than 35 with Graves' hyperthyroidism.

This clonotype has more than one count but fewer than ten. The J gene is TRBJ1-2, the V gene TRBV11-2; D not resolved. From germline, CDR1 is SGHAT and CDR2 FQNNGV. This CDR3 has 15 residues. With 2 bases removed from V and 4 bases from J, the gap between germline ends came to 14 bases. The CDR3 loop is CASSLPGEGSYGYTF. CDR3 DNA: TGTGCCAGCAGCTTACCCGGGGAGGGCTCCTATGGCTACACCTTC. Supplemented by reference TRBV11-2 and TRBJ1-2, the full variable domain reads EAGVAQSPRYKIIEKRQSVAFWCNPISGHATLYWYQQILGQGPKLLIQFQNNGVVDDSQLPKDRFSAERLKGVDSTLKIQPAKLEDSAVYLCASSLPGEGSYGYTFGSGTRLTVV.

The chain links TRBV29-1 to TRBJ2-1; 10 bases are a match to TRBD2. This CDR3 is built from 14 residues. CDR1 is SQVTM and CDR2 is ANQGSEA in the germline V gene. V gave up 7 bases and J gave up 8 bases; unmatched junction bases: 11. CDR3 in amino acids: CSDLLAGGPHEQFF. CDR3 nucleotides: TGCAGCGATCTCTTAGCGGGAGGACCCCATGAGCAGTTCTTC.

The chain carries TRBV9 and TRBJ2-7, with 7 bases identical to TRBD1. J gave up 4 bases and V 3 bases, and 13 bases lay outside the gene matches. The CDR3 runs to 16 residues. Germline values: CDR1 SGDLS, CDR2 YYNGEE. CDR3 sequence (DNA): TGTGCCAGCAGCGCAGGGGGACAGATTTTTGGTTACGAGCAGTACTTC. Translation gives CASSAGGQIFGYEQYF.

This clonotype showed up just a few times. V is TRBV7-2 and J is TRBJ1-1; D is ambiguous. The germline V gene encodes CDR1 SGHTA and CDR2 FQGNSA. Trimming removed 3 bases at V and 6 bases at J, with 11 bases between. CDR3 length: 13 residues. The CDR3 is CASSLTLSAEAFF. The CDR3 nucleotides read TGTGCCAGCAGCTTGACCCTTAGCGCTGAAGCTTTCTTT.

This chain connects TRBV29-1 to TRBJ2-7, with 8 bases that match TRBD1. This CDR3 is 13 amino acids long. CDR1 SQVTM and CDR2 ANQGSEA come from the germline V gene. The V gene end was trimmed by 7 bases and the J gene end by 5 bases; junction bases not matched to a gene: 10. The CDR3 DNA sequence: TGCAGCGACGGACCGGGACAGGCCAACGAGCAGTACTTC. This translates into CSDGPGQANEQYF.

This clonotype was seen repeatedly, ten times or more. V gene TRBV19 combines with J gene TRBJ1-5; the D gene is possibly TRBD1 (5 bases). This CDR3 is 14 amino acids long. Germline V gives CDR1 LNHDA, CDR2 SQIVND (reference sequence). Deletions cut 2 bases from V and 4 bases from J, with 9 bases between. The CDR3: CASSIRGPNQPQHF. For the CDR3, the DNA is TGTGCCAGTAGTATAAGGGGTCCAAATCAGCCCCAGCATTTT.

The chain employs TRBV6-1 and TRBJ2-7, with 8 bases lining up with TRBD2. CDR1 is MNHNS, CDR2 SASEGT, per germline. This CDR3 is 15 amino acids long. With V trimmed by 6 bases and J by 2 bases, 9 bases remained unmatched. CDR3 coding DNA: TGTGCCAGCAGCTTCCAACCGGGACTAGCCTACGAGCAGTACTTC. This codes for CASSFQPGLAYEQYF.

This clonotype has just a few counts. This chain joins TRBV19 and TRBJ2-2; D perhaps matches TRBD1 (6 bases). The V gene's germline CDR1 is LNHDA and CDR2 SQIVND (reference sequence). Trimming took off 8 bases at V and 8 bases at J, with 18 bases between the two ends. This CDR3 spans 14 amino acids. The CDR3 coding sequence is TGTGCCAGTGGTCGGGACATCCGCCCAGGGGAGCTGTTTTTT. Its protein is CASGRDIRPGELFF.

The V gene is TRBV7-9, the J gene TRBJ2-1; D ambiguous. The germline V gene has CDR1 SEHNR and CDR2 FQNEAQ (reference sequence). With 3 bases removed from V and 8 bases from J, the gap between germline ends came to 11 bases. The CDR3 extends over 13 amino acids. The chain's CDR3 is CASSFRPGDEQFF. The CDR3 DNA sequence: TGTGCCAGCAGCTTCCGGCCTGGGGATGAGCAGTTCTTC.

This clonotype was recorded many times. The V call is TRBV12-3 or TRBV12-4, the J call TRBJ1-1; no clear D gene. V gave up 7 bases and J gave up 5 bases, with 8 bases separating them. The CDR3 is 11 amino acids. The CDR3 nucleotides read TGTGCCAGCAACGTGGGGACTGAAGCTTTCTTT. Translated: CASNVGTEAFF.

This clonotype was observed a few times. CDR3 in DNA: TGCGCCAGCAGCCCGGGACAGGGCCTGAACACTGAAGCTTTCTTT. The encoded protein is CASSPGQGLNTEAFF. This chain joins TRBV4-3 and TRBJ1-1; TRBD1 matches 9 bases. This CDR3 has 15 amino acids. The ends lost 4 bases at V and 0 bases at J; junction bases unmatched: 3. Germline V CDR1 and CDR2: LGHNA, YSLEER.

This chain connects TRBV27 to TRBJ2-5; 11 nucleotides agree with TRBD2. Germline CDR1 and CDR2: MNHEY and SMNVEV (reference sequence). This CDR3 comprises 16 residues. V shed 5 bases, J shed 5 bases, and the junction held 10 bases outside the gene matches. CDR3 sequence (DNA): TGTGCCAGCAGTCCCGAGACTAGCGGGATCGGGGAGACCCAGTACTTC. Translation: CASSPETSGIGETQYF.

This clonotype was counted at least ten times. CDR3 nucleotide sequence: TGTGCCAGCAGCGTGCGGGCAACCGAGCTCGGCGAGACCCAGTACTTC. Protein sequence: CASSVRATELGETQYF. The chain is built from TRBV9 and TRBJ2-5; perhaps TRBD2 as D (5 bases). V dropped 2 bases and J dropped 5 bases, with 19 bases sitting between them. The CDR3 totals 16 residues. The germline V gene has CDR1 SGDLS and CDR2 YYNGEE.

This clonotype was observed many times. Here the CDR3 DNA reads TGCAGCGTTGCGTTGGGGGGCAAGGCCGGGGAGCTGTTTTTT. Translation gives CSVALGGKAGELFF. The chain employs TRBV29-1 and TRBJ2-2; TRBD1 or TRBD2 may be the D gene (6 bases each). V lost 4 bases to trimming and J lost 6 bases, with 15 bases between them. The CDR3 extends over 14 amino acids. The germline gives CDR1 SQVTM, CDR2 ANQGSEA.

This clonotype was counted between two and nine times. This chain connects TRBV5-4 to TRBJ2-2, with 8 nucleotides matching TRBD2. Germline CDR1 reads SGHNT; CDR2 reads YYREEE (reference sequence). The CDR3 contains 16 residues. V lost 0 bases to trimming and J lost 6 bases; unmatched junction nucleotides: 7. The CDR3 nucleotides are TGTGCCAGCAGCTTGGCGGGGGGGATCGCATCCGGGGAGCTGTTTTTT. This translates into CASSLAGGIASGELFF.

Regarding this clonotype: A read error may account for a junction end that differs from germline. The rearrangement joins TRBV11-2 to TRBJ1-2, with D unresolved. The length of the CDR3 is 14 residues. Germline values: CDR1 SGHAT, CDR2 FQNNGV. The chain's CDR3 is CASSPDLSPSGYTF. The CDR3, as DNA: TGCGCCAGCAGCCCAGATCTTTCCCCATCGGGCTACACCTTC.

This clonotype was seen at least ten times. The V call is TRBV24-1, the J call TRBJ2-2; D unclear. The CDR3 consists of 13 residues. Germline assignment: CDR1 KGHDR and CDR2 SFDVKD. Trimming pared 4 bases from V and 4 bases from J, leaving 6 bases between. DNA for the CDR3: TGTGCCACCAGTGACAGCGCCACCGGGGAGCTGTTTTTT. Protein product: CATSDSATGELFF.

For this clonotype: A much more abundant neighbour one base away suggests this may be a read error. The chain carries TRBV5-1 and TRBJ1-1; tentatively, D is TRBD1 (5 bases). The CDR3 extends over 15 amino acids. V lost 3 bases to trimming and J lost 1 base, with 13 bases between them. Germline-derived CDR1 and CDR2 are SGHRS and YFSETQ. The CDR3 here is CASSSMGPPNTEAFF. CDR3 nucleotide sequence: TGCGCCAGCAGCTCGATGGGGCCGCCGAACACTGAAGCTTTCTTT.

The V and J genes are TRBV6-5 and TRBJ2-7; no clear D. The V and J ends lost 6 bases and 2 bases respectively, with 20 bases between them. Germline V gene data show CDR1 as MNHEY and CDR2 as SVGAGI. The CDR3 is 16 residues long. DNA for the CDR3: TGTGCCAGCAGAAACACCCCGCAAGCGACGGCCTACGAGCAGTACTTC. It specifies CASRNTPQATAYEQYF.

A few counts support this clonotype. In nucleotides, the CDR3 is TGTGCCACCAGCAGAGATGACTCCCCTCCCACCGGGGAGCTGTTTTTT. Translation: CATSRDDSPPTGELFF. The rearrangement links TRBV15 to TRBJ2-2, with no clear D. V lost 0 bases and J lost 4, with 12 bases in between. Germline assignment: CDR1 LNHNV and CDR2 YYDKDF (reference sequence). CDR3 length: 16 amino acids.

The chain joins TRBV4-1 to TRBJ2-5, with 7 bases matching TRBD1. The CDR3 has 17 residues. CDR1 is MGHRA, CDR2 YSYEKL, per germline. Unmatched junction bases numbered 10, after V lost 0 bases and J lost 3 bases. CDR3 in DNA: TGCGCCAGCAGCCAAGATAATAACAGGGGAGACAAAGAGACCCAGTACTTC. Residues: CASSQDNNRGDKETQYF.

This clonotype was picked up a small number of times. This chain connects TRBV5-5 to TRBJ1-4; tentative D call: TRBD1 (6 bases). The CDR3 contains 15 residues. V was shortened by 4 bases and J by 5 bases, with 15 bases between the two germline ends. Germline CDR1 SGHKS, CDR2 YYEKEE (reference sequence). CDR3 protein: CASSKEGGLNEKLFF. The CDR3 DNA reads as TGTGCCAGCAGCAAGGAGGGGGGATTAAATGAAAAACTGTTTTTT. Full variable domain (remainder filled in from reference TRBV5-5 and TRBJ1-4): DAGVTQSPTHLIKTRGQQVTLRCSPISGHKSVSWYQQVLGQGPQFIFQYYEKEERGRGNFPDRFSARQFPNYSSELNVNALLLGDSALYLCASSKEGGLNEKLFFGSGTQLSVL.